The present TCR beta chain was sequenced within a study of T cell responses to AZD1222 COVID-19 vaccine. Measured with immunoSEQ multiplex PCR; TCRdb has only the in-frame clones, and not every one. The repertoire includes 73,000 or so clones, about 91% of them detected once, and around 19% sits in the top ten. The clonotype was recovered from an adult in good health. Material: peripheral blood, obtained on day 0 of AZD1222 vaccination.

CDR3 DNA: TGCAGCGTAAGAGCAGGGACCACCGGGGAGCTGTTTTTT. Protein: CSVRAGTTGELFF. This sequence joins TRBV29-1 and TRBJ2-2; perhaps D is TRBD1 or TRBD2 (5 bases each). The CDR3 runs to 13 residues. Looked up from germline, CDR1 is SQVTM and CDR2 is ANQGSEA. The V gene lost 6 bases and the J gene lost 4 bases, with 12 bases spanning the gap.